This TCR beta chain derives from a study of beta chain features in type 1 diabetes. General study results and limits: Although PCR might favor shorter templates, it would do so equally in patients and controls. Significant though moderate, a shortening of TCRB CDR3s appeared in all four CD4+ subsets of Type 1 diabetes patients. Reduced insertions and increased deletions marked VDJ junctions in type 1 diabetes patients.

About 120 mL of blood, on average, came from one heparinised draw per donor. V was clipped by 2 bases and J by 1 base, with 8 bases between them. Germline-derived CDR1 and CDR2 are KGHSH and LQKENI. The CDR3 extends over 14 amino acids. Only a few counts were recorded for this clone. What it binds is unknown. The study reverse transcribed the entire isolated RNA, so it sequenced expressed TCRB transcripts. Samples of naive, central memory and regulatory T cells yielded a mean of around 4 million reads. Repertoires were generated with immunoSEQ multiplex PCR, while TCRdb's copy carries only in-frame clones and drops some. The profile shows hundreds of thousands of clones, around 12% of them singletons.

The sequence was collected from a woman aged 18-30 years with type 1 diabetes. This chain joins TRBV18 and TRBJ1-2; D call uncertain. The sequencing input was naive CD4+ T cells from blood. The CDR3 DNA reads TGTGCCAGCTCACCAGAGGGCCTTAACTATGGCTACACCTTC. Translated, it gives CASSPEGLNYGYTF.